Listed here are 16 T cell receptor beta chains from one sample, sequenced in a study of shared clonotypes between healthy human individuals. Terminally differentiated effector memory CD45RA+ cells were excluded by CCR7 positive selection of CD45RO-negative cells. The repertoire was sequenced with immunoSEQ multiplex PCR; TCRdb's copy has only in-frame clones and lacks some. The data hold millions of clones, with roughly 91% observed a single time. Source material: naive CD8+ T cells from PBMCs. Source of these receptors: a man aged 18 to 30 in good health. Some clones in this sample may be carry-over from other donors' samples.

Comments on this clone: At the DNA level, this CDR3 is encoded by other sequences in the same sample as well. The rearrangement uses TRBV19 and TRBJ2-7, with 8 bases identical to TRBD1. J gave up 0 bases and V 3 bases, and 1 base lay outside the gene matches. The germline CDR1 and CDR2 sequences are LNHDA and SQIVND (reference sequence). This CDR3 has 14 residues. The CDR3 loop reads CASSIGQGSYEQYF. As DNA, the CDR3 is TGTGCCAGTAGTATCGGACAGGGCTCCTACGAGCAGTACTTC.

The chain has TRBV5-5 and TRBJ2-2; no definite D call. The CDR3 is 14 residues long. In germline, CDR1 is SGHKS, CDR2 YYEKEE (reference sequence). V lost 0 bases and J lost 2, with 5 bases in between. CDR3 region: CASSLGANTGELFF. Written as DNA, the CDR3 is TGTGCCAGCAGCTTGGGGGCCAACACCGGGGAGCTGTTTTTT.

The chain is built from TRBV4-1 and TRBJ1-6; D unresolved. Per germline, CDR1 MGHRA and CDR2 YSYEKL. CDR3 length: 14 residues. The ends were cut back, 2 bases at V and 10 bases at J, with 12 bases in the middle. The chain's CDR3 is CASSQSLKGSPLHF. The CDR3 DNA reads TGCGCCAGCAGCCAATCCTTAAAGGGATCACCCCTCCACTTT.

The chain recombines TRBV4-2 with TRBJ2-7; 16 positions match TRBD2. The CDR3 runs 18 residues. V dropped 4 bases and J dropped 2; count of bases not matched to a gene: 8. Germline CDR1 reads LGHNA; CDR2 reads YNFKEQ. The CDR3 DNA follows: TGTGCCAGCAGCCCCGGGACTAGCGGGAGGGCCAGTCCCTACGAGCAGTACTTC. Encoded protein: CASSPGTSGRASPYEQYF.

For this clone: Other DNA sequences in this specimen translate into the identical CDR3. The CDR3 loop is CASSYSIGSSYEQYF. The CDR3 DNA reads TGTGCCAGCAGTTACTCGATTGGGAGCTCCTACGAGCAGTACTTC. This chain uses TRBV6-5 with TRBJ2-7, with a weak D call TRBD2 (5 bases). Per the germline V gene, CDR1 is MNHEY and CDR2 is SVGAGI. The CDR3 runs to 15 residues. Trimming removed 0 bases from V and 0 bases from J, with 9 bases in between.

V is TRBV6-7 and J is TRBJ1-4; D uncertain. TRBV6-7 has ORF status, its function being uncertain. Trimming took 11 bases from V and 8 from J, leaving 15 bases between them. There are 12 residues in the CDR3. CDR3 nucleotide sequence: TGTGCCCCGGACGCCTGCAGGGAAAAACTGTTTTTT. It is translated as CAPDACREKLFF.

V usage is TRBV11-2 and J usage is TRBJ2-7, with no clear D. The CDR3 sequence is 14 residues long. The V end lost 1 base, the J end lost 1 base, and 8 bases lay between the germline ends. Germline CDR1 reads SGHAT; CDR2 reads FQNNGV. The CDR3 DNA reads as TGTGCCAGCAGCTTAGTCCGGCGGTCCTACGAGCAGTACTTC. It encodes CASSLVRRSYEQYF.

The V gene is TRBV29-1, the J gene TRBJ2-7; possible D gene TRBD1, 5 bases. Between the trimmed V and J ends, which lost 3 bases and 6 bases, there was a span of 15 bases. The germline V gene encodes CDR1 SQVTM and CDR2 ANQGSEA. The CDR3 is 13 residues long. Here the CDR3 reads CSVDWQGTGEQYF. CDR3 sequence (DNA): TGCAGCGTTGATTGGCAGGGTACTGGCGAGCAGTACTTC.

J is TRBJ2-1 and V is TRBV19, with D perhaps matching TRBD1 or TRBD2 (6 bases each). This CDR3 region has 14 residues. The ends were cut back, 9 bases at V and 5 bases at J, with 17 bases in the middle. Germline assignment: CDR1 LNHDA and CDR2 SQIVND (reference sequence). The CDR3 loop is CARPKRGTDNEQFF. CDR3 DNA: TGTGCCAGACCCAAAAGGGGGACTGACAATGAGCAGTTCTTC.

J is TRBJ2-1 and V is TRBV2, with D perhaps TRBD1 or TRBD2 (5 bases each). The germline V gene has CDR1 SNHLY and CDR2 FYNNEI. The CDR3 has 15 amino acids. Trimming removed 1 base at V and 5 bases at J, with 12 bases between. CDR3 bases: TGTGCCAGCAGTGAAGAAAGTGGGACCAACAATGAGCAGTTCTTC. The encoded protein is CASSEESGTNNEQFF.

This chain joins TRBV18 and TRBJ1-6; D not certain. The V gene lost 2 bases and the J gene lost 10 bases, with 21 bases spanning the gap. Germline values: CDR1 KGHSH, CDR2 LQKENI. CDR3 length: 17 amino acids. The CDR3 reads CASSPTFAIFGYSPLHF. CDR3 bases: TGTGCCAGCTCACCAACTTTCGCAATATTCGGGTACTCACCCCTCCACTTT.

The gene calls are TRBV9 and TRBJ1-4, with TRBD1 matching over 7 bases. This CDR3 has 17 amino acids. With V trimmed by 2 bases and J by 5 bases, 12 bases remained unmatched. Germline loops: CDR1 SGDLS, CDR2 YYNGEE. The DNA of the CDR3 is TGTGCCAGCAGCGTTACGGAGACAGGGCTCGGGAATGAAAAACTGTTTTTT. It codes for CASSVTETGLGNEKLFF.

The DNA of the CDR3 is TGTGCCAGCAGCTTAGTGTCCCTGGTAGAGGTCGGGCCCAATGAGCAGTTCTTC. Protein: CASSLVSLVEVGPNEQFF. The chain combines TRBV7-2 with TRBJ2-1; unclear D gene. The V gene lost 1 base and the J gene lost 6 bases, with 22 bases spanning the gap. The length of the CDR3 is 18 residues. The germline CDR1 and CDR2 sequences are SGHTA and FQGNSA.

The chain is built from TRBV2 and TRBJ1-5; no definite D call. Trimming pared 4 bases from V and 3 bases from J, leaving 4 bases between. The germline CDR1 and CDR2 sequences are SNHLY and FYNNEI. The CDR3 totals 12 residues. The chain's CDR3 is CASSATNQPQHF. CDR3 bases: TGTGCCAGCAGTGCTACCAATCAGCCCCAGCATTTT.

Of note for this clone: Other DNA sequences of this sample code for an identical CDR3. This sequence joins TRBV5-6 and TRBJ2-5; 9 nucleotides match TRBD2. The CDR3 has 14 amino acids. Germline V gene data show CDR1 as SGHDT and CDR2 as YYEEEE. J gave up 2 bases and V 4 bases, and 3 bases lay outside the gene matches. This CDR3 is CASSLTSGQETQYF. As DNA, the CDR3 is TGTGCCAGCAGCCTGACTAGCGGACAAGAGACCCAGTACTTC.

The chain recombines TRBV9 with TRBJ2-5; 8 bases map to TRBD1. Germline CDR1 reads SGDLS; CDR2 reads YYNGEE. This CDR3 is built from 15 residues. J gave up 5 bases and V 3 bases, and 9 bases lay outside the gene matches. The CDR3 is CASSATGTGFETQYF. The CDR3 nucleotides read TGTGCCAGCAGCGCTACCGGGACAGGTTTCGAGACCCAGTACTTC.